This passage covers 11 T cell receptor beta chains from one sample sequenced in a study of T cell responses to AZD1222 COVID-19 vaccine. Only in-frame clones appear in the TCRdb table, and some are missing; sequencing was by immunoSEQ multiplex PCR. The sample has some 120,000 clones, approximately 85% seen once. The sequencing used peripheral blood, collected 28 days after the second AZD1222 dose. The source is an adult who received the AZD1222 COVID-19 vaccine.

The rearrangement joins TRBV6-5 to TRBJ2-7; TRBD2 matches at 7 bases. The germline gives CDR1 MNHEY, CDR2 SVGAGI. The CDR3 is made up of 15 amino acids. V lost 6 bases and J lost 0; bases outside the gene matches: 8. The CDR3 here is CASSTNSGRSYEQYF. The CDR3 DNA is TGTGCCAGCAGCACTAATAGCGGGCGCTCCTACGAGCAGTACTTC.

The rearrangement joins TRBV19 to TRBJ2-2; D unresolved. The length of the CDR3 is 14 residues. The ends were cut back, 3 bases at V and 0 bases at J, with 5 bases in the middle. The germline V gene encodes CDR1 LNHDA and CDR2 SQIVND (reference sequence). The CDR3 region is CASSMGTNTGELFF. CDR3 in DNA: TGTGCCAGTAGTATGGGTACGAACACCGGGGAGCTGTTTTTT.

This clone was detected once. The V and J genes are TRBV28 and TRBJ1-5; 7 bases agree with TRBD1. The CDR3 consists of 16 residues. V was clipped by 6 bases and J by 5 bases; unmatched bases: 13. Germline CDR1 reads MDHEN; CDR2 reads SYDVKM. In DNA form, the CDR3 reads TGTGCCAGCAGCCCCATACGACAGGGAAGGGATCAGCCCCAGCATTTT. Amino acid sequence: CASSPIRQGRDQPQHF.

The chain has TRBV9 and TRBJ1-1; D perhaps matches TRBD1 (5 bases). CDR1 and CDR2 (germline): SGDLS, YYNGEE. V lost 3 bases, J lost 0 bases, and 15 bases lay in between. This CDR3 region has 16 residues. The CDR3 loop reads CASSARGGALNTEAFF. The CDR3 nucleotides are TGTGCCAGCAGCGCGAGGGGAGGGGCCCTGAACACTGAAGCTTTCTTT.

The chain carries TRBV6-4 and TRBJ2-2; the match to TRBD1 covers 10 bases. J was trimmed by 4 bases and V by 6 bases; bases with no gene match: 5. The CDR3 is made up of 15 amino acids. Germline V CDR1 and CDR2: MRHNA, SNTAGT. DNA of the CDR3: TGTGCCAGCAGCAGACAGGGGGCGAGCACCGGGGAGCTGTTTTTT. Amino acids: CASSRQGASTGELFF.

The genes are TRBV5-1 and TRBJ1-5; D is unclear. The V gene's germline CDR1 is SGHRS and CDR2 YFSETQ. The CDR3 sequence is 15 residues long. Trimming shortened V by 4 bases and J by 0 bases, and 11 bases separated the two germline ends. The CDR3 is CASSPVPDSNQPQHF. DNA of the CDR3: TGCGCCAGCAGCCCAGTCCCAGATAGCAATCAGCCCCAGCATTTT.

This clone was observed a single time. The V and J genes are TRBV6-4 and TRBJ1-1; a weak D match, TRBD1 (6 bases). CDR1 and CDR2 from the germline V gene are MRHNA and SNTAGT. The CDR3 runs to 13 residues. Trimming pared 5 bases from V and 2 bases from J, leaving 9 bases between. CDR3 nucleotides: TGTGCCAGCAGTTTGGACAGAAACACTGAAGCTTTCTTT. Its protein is CASSLDRNTEAFF.

The V call is TRBV7-9, the J call TRBJ1-2; possible D gene TRBD1, 6 bases. Deletions cut 3 bases from V and 0 bases from J, with 8 bases between. Germline-derived CDR1 and CDR2 are SEHNR and FQNEAQ (reference sequence). The CDR3 is 14 amino acids. Here the CDR3 reads CASSLGQSNYGYTF. CDR3 DNA sequence: TGTGCCAGCAGCTTGGGACAATCTAACTATGGCTACACCTTC.

V gene TRBV19 combines with J gene TRBJ1-5; TRBD1 is a possible D gene (5 bases). CDR1 and CDR2 (germline): LNHDA, SQIVND (reference sequence). The CDR3 runs to 17 residues. Deletions cut 3 bases from V and 3 bases from J, with 18 bases between. The CDR3 nucleotides read TGTGCCAGTAGTATGAACCGGGGCGGAGGGGACAATCAGCCCCAGCATTTT. Translated: CASSMNRGGGDNQPQHF.

This chain uses TRBV24-1 with TRBJ1-2; D possibly corresponds to TRBD1 (5 bases). The CDR3 is 15 amino acids. V lost 3 bases, J lost 3 bases, and 13 bases lay in between. Germline-derived CDR1 and CDR2 are KGHDR and SFDVKD. CDR3: CATSDDTGPHYGYTF. CDR3 bases: TGTGCCACCAGTGATGATACAGGACCCCACTATGGCTACACCTTC.

The V call is TRBV3-1 (or the pseudogene TRBV3-2), the J call TRBJ2-7; 10 nucleotides agree with TRBD2. The germline gives CDR1 LGHDT, CDR2 YNNKEL (reference sequence). The J segment lost 6 bases and the V segment lost 1 base, leaving 0 bases of the junction unmatched. This CDR3 contains 13 residues. The CDR3 bases are TGTGCCAGCAGCCAAGGGACTAGCGGCGAGCAGTACTTC. The encoded protein is CASSQGTSGEQYF.